The 19 T cell receptor beta chains reported below all come from one sample, sequenced in a study of cytomegalovirus exposure and HLA in healthy donors. Repertoires were generated with immunoSEQ multiplex PCR, while TCRdb's copy carries only in-frame clones and drops some. Here the sample spans about 170,000 clones, 86% being singletons. The sample taken for sequencing was PBMCs. Receptors originate from a woman aged 18-29 years in good health and CMV-seronegative.

The gene calls are TRBV6-6 and TRBJ2-1, with 7 bases aligning to TRBD2. This CDR3 spans 14 amino acids. CDR1 MNHNY and CDR2 SVGAGI come from the germline V gene (reference sequence). V was clipped by 6 bases and J by 3 bases; unmatched bases: 5. In nucleotides, the CDR3 is TGTGCCAGCAGAGGGGCGGGAGACTACAATGAGCAGTTCTTC. Protein sequence: CASRGAGDYNEQFF.

This chain joins TRBV29-1 and TRBJ2-6; the D gene is possibly TRBD1 (6 bases). Germline V lookup: CDR1 SQVTM, CDR2 ANQGSEA. This CDR3 region has 16 residues. The V end lost 0 bases, the J end lost 3 bases, and 12 bases lay between the germline ends. CDR3 nucleotides: TGCAGCGTTGAAGACGGCAGGGGTTTTGGGGCCAACGTCCTGACTTTC. Translation gives CSVEDGRGFGANVLTF.

The chain links TRBV9 to TRBJ1-3, with 10 bases fitting TRBD1. Germline values: CDR1 SGDLS, CDR2 YYNGEE. The CDR3 has 20 amino acids. Trimming took 0 bases from V and 1 from J; bases not matched to a gene: 13. The CDR3 sequence: CASSVDPGQGLRGSGNTIYF. The DNA for the CDR3 is TGTGCCAGCAGCGTAGACCCGGGACAGGGGCTAAGAGGGTCTGGAAACACCATATATTTT. The entire variable domain, with the rest obtained from reference TRBV9 and TRBJ1-3, is as follows: DSGVTQTPKHLITATGQRVTLRCSPRSGDLSVYWYQQSLDQGLQFLIQYYNGEERAKGNILERFSAQQFPDLHSELNLSSLELGDSALYFCASSVDPGQGLRGSGNTIYFGEGSWLTVV.

The rearrangement links TRBV5-1 to TRBJ2-7; unclear D gene. The CDR3 spans 13 residues. Trimming left V 4 bases short and J 3 bases short, with 11 bases between. Germline V gene sequence: CDR1 SGHRS, CDR2 YFSETQ. Here the CDR3 reads CASSPQSLYEQYF. DNA for the CDR3: TGCGCCAGCAGCCCTCAGTCCCTCTACGAGCAGTACTTC. Complete variable domain (other parts from reference TRBV5-1 and TRBJ2-7): KAGVTQTPRYLIKTRGQQVTLSCSPISGHRSVSWYQQTPGQGLQFLFEYFSETQRNKGNFPGRFSGRQFSNSRSEMNVSTLELGDSALYLCASSPQSLYEQYFGPGTRLTVT.

This rearrangement joins TRBV10-3 to TRBJ1-1; the match to TRBD1 covers 7 bases. Germline trimming cut 6 bases from V and 0 bases from J; bases unmatched to any gene: 4. In germline, CDR1 is ENHRY, CDR2 SYGVKD. The CDR3 has 14 amino acids. CDR3 in amino acids: CAIRETGVNTEAFF. As DNA, the CDR3 is TGTGCCATCAGAGAAACAGGGGTGAACACTGAAGCTTTCTTT.

The V and J genes are TRBV19 and TRBJ2-6, with D possibly matching TRBD1 (5 bases). The germline CDR1 and CDR2 sequences are LNHDA and SQIVND (reference sequence). The CDR3 is 16 amino acids. The germline V and J ends were trimmed by 5 bases and 0 bases, with 11 bases remaining between them. The CDR3 nucleotides are TGTGCCAGTAGTGTCCAACAGGTCTCTGGGGCCAACGTCCTGACTTTC. This encodes CASSVQQVSGANVLTF.

The chain couples TRBV7-2 to TRBJ2-7; the match to TRBD1 covers 7 bases. Germline-derived CDR1 and CDR2 are SGHTA and FQGNSA. The CDR3 runs 15 residues. The J segment lost 2 bases and the V segment lost 0 bases, leaving 4 bases of the junction unmatched. This CDR3 reads CASSLARTGAYEQYF. The CDR3 DNA follows: TGTGCCAGCAGCTTAGCGCGGACAGGCGCCTACGAGCAGTACTTC. The whole variable domain, remainder taken from reference TRBV7-2 and TRBJ2-7, is GAGVSQSPSNKVTEKGKDVELRCDPISGHTALYWYRQSLGQGLEFLIYFQGNSAPDKSGLPSDRFSAERTGGSVSTLTIQRTQQEDSAVYLCASSLARTGAYEQYFGPGTRLTVT.

This sequence joins TRBV7-6 and TRBJ1-1, with 7 bases identical to TRBD1. Per germline, CDR1 SGHVS and CDR2 FNYEAQ. This CDR3 region has 14 residues. The V gene end was trimmed by 3 bases and the J gene end by 2 bases; junction bases not matched to a gene: 3. CDR3 loop: CASSFGTVNTEAFF. CDR3 bases: TGTGCCAGCAGCTTCGGGACAGTCAACACTGAAGCTTTCTTT. Based on the CDR3 plus reference TRBV7-6 and TRBJ1-1, the full variable domain is GAGVSQSPRYKVTKRGQDVALRCDPISGHVSLYWYRQALGQGPEFLTYFNYEAQQDKSGLPNDRFSAERPEGSISTLTIQRTEQRDSAMYRCASSFGTVNTEAFFGQGTRLTVV.

The V call is TRBV4-1, the J call TRBJ2-1; 8 bases are a match to TRBD1. This CDR3 contains 15 residues. Per germline, CDR1 MGHRA and CDR2 YSYEKL. After removal of 0 bases from V and 7 bases from J, the junction contained 5 bases not matched to a gene. In DNA, the CDR3 is TGCGCCAGCAGCCAAGATCCGACAGGGGCGAATGAGCAGTTCTTC. It translates to CASSQDPTGANEQFF.

CDR3 region: CATSRPDFYGYTF. The CDR3 region has the DNA TGTGCCACCAGCAGACCGGACTTCTATGGCTACACCTTC. The chain uses TRBV15 and TRBJ1-2; no reliable D call. Trimming took off 2 bases at V and 4 bases at J, with 8 bases between the two ends. Germline V gene data show CDR1 as LNHNV and CDR2 as YYDKDF (reference sequence). The length of the CDR3 is 13 residues.

This sequence joins TRBV29-1 and TRBJ2-1; maybe TRBD2 (5 bases). Between the trimmed V and J ends, which lost 6 bases and 7 bases, there was a span of 10 bases. CDR3 length equals 11 residues. The germline gives CDR1 SQVTM, CDR2 ANQGSEA. The CDR3 sequence: CSVPSGNEQFF. The CDR3 nucleotides read TGCAGCGTCCCCTCGGGAAATGAGCAGTTCTTC.

The V gene is TRBV19, the J gene TRBJ1-5, with 8 bases aligning to TRBD1. Unmatched junction bases numbered 19, after V lost 10 bases and J lost 2 bases. The germline V gene has CDR1 LNHDA and CDR2 SQIVND (reference sequence). This CDR3 is 18 amino acids long. The CDR3 is CATKTGTGLLRGNQPQHF. In DNA, the CDR3 is TGTGCCACCAAGACCGGGACAGGATTATTACGTGGCAATCAGCCCCAGCATTTT.

The gene calls are TRBV6-1 and TRBJ2-1, with TRBD1 as a possible D gene (5 bases). The germline V gene has CDR1 MNHNS and CDR2 SASEGT. V dropped 6 bases and J dropped 8 bases, with 17 bases sitting between them. The CDR3 is 14 residues long. This chain's CDR3 is CASRGHGLWDEQFF. For the CDR3, the DNA is TGTGCCAGCAGAGGACATGGGTTATGGGATGAGCAGTTCTTC.

The rearrangement joins TRBV23-1 to TRBJ2-3; maybe TRBD2 (5 bases). TRBV23-1 is treated as an ORF (open reading frame) with a function not yet certain. The CDR3 is 17 residues long. V was clipped by 2 bases and J by 1 base, with 16 bases between them. For the CDR3, the DNA is TGCGCCAGCAGTCAAAAGACTATCGGACCCCGCACAGATACGCAGTATTTT. It specifies CASSQKTIGPRTDTQYF.

V is TRBV18 and J is TRBJ2-1; no clear D. Germline CDR1 reads KGHSH; CDR2 reads LQKENI. The ends were cut back, 3 bases at V and 6 bases at J, with 12 bases in the middle. This CDR3 region has 14 residues. This CDR3 is CASSPEQLGNEQFF. In DNA, the CDR3 is TGTGCCAGCTCACCTGAACAGCTGGGCAATGAGCAGTTCTTC. The variable domain in full, completed from reference TRBV18 and TRBJ2-1, reads NAGVMQNPRHLVRRRGQEARLRCSPMKGHSHVYWYRQLPEEGLKFMVYLQKENIIDESGMPKERFSAEFPKEGPSILRIQQVVRGDSAAYFCASSPEQLGNEQFFGPGTRLTVL.

In its sample, this clone was seen once. V gene TRBV2 combines with J gene TRBJ2-1; 11 bases align to TRBD2. CDR3 length equals 16 residues. Germline V gives CDR1 SNHLY, CDR2 FYNNEI. The ends lost 3 bases at V and 4 bases at J; junction bases unmatched: 5. CDR3 coding DNA: TGTGCCAGCAGTGATTCTAGCGGGGGGCCTTACAATGAGCAGTTCTTC. It is translated as CASSDSSGGPYNEQFF.

The V and J genes are TRBV6-4 and TRBJ1-2; D call uncertain. The CDR3 has 13 amino acids. The V end lost 6 bases, the J end lost 6 bases, and 14 bases lay between the germline ends. The V gene's germline CDR1 is MRHNA and CDR2 SNTAGT. CDR3 sequence reads: CASRNVPGNGYTF. The CDR3 region has the DNA TGTGCCAGCAGAAACGTCCCGGGGAATGGCTACACCTTC.

For this clone: Other nucleotide sequences in the sample specify the same CDR3. The rearrangement uses TRBV18 and TRBJ1-2; perhaps TRBD1 as D (6 bases). CDR3 length equals 12 residues. Trimming removed 3 bases at V and 4 bases at J, with 6 bases between. The V gene's germline CDR1 is KGHSH and CDR2 LQKENI. The CDR3 protein is CASSPDSYGYTF. The CDR3 nucleotides are TGTGCCAGCTCACCGGACAGCTATGGCTACACCTTC.

The V call is TRBV7-9, the J call TRBJ1-1; the D gene is possibly TRBD1 (6 bases). The CDR3 runs 13 residues. The V and J ends lost 4 bases and 1 base respectively, with 7 bases between them. In germline, CDR1 is SEHNR, CDR2 FQNEAQ (reference sequence). The CDR3 sequence is CASSYRENTEAFF. In DNA, the CDR3 is TGTGCCAGCAGCTACAGGGAGAACACTGAAGCTTTCTTT. Full variable domain (missing parts from reference TRBV7-9 and TRBJ1-1): DTGVSQNPRHKITKRGQNVTFRCDPISEHNRLYWYRQTLGQGPEFLTYFQNEAQLEKSRLLSDRFSAERPKGSFSTLEIQRTEQGDSAMYLCASSYRENTEAFFGQGTRLTVV.